Listed below are T cell receptor beta chains from one sample, sequenced in a study of T cells in narcolepsy. Profiled with immunoSEQ multiplex PCR; TCRdb holds only in-frame clones, not every one. The sample lists 25,000 to 30,000 clones; 75% to 80% were seen once. The sample consisted of CD45RA- memory CD4+ T cells from PBMCs. These receptors all stem from a human donor with narcolepsy. Both conserved end residues are part of each CDR3. A D gene is named only where the DNA matches it firmly. Not all rows give a size; the values are once, few, many and, for expanded clones, a class.

>TRBD1|TRBJ1-4|TRBV5-1|.
TGCGCCAGCAGCACCGGGACAGTTAATGAAAAACTGTTTTTT
CASSTGTVNEKLFF
>TRBD2|TRBJ2-1|TRBV7-8|.
TGTGCCAGCAGCAGGATAGAGTCTAGCGGGGGTATATACAATGAGCAGTTCTTC
CASSRIESSGGIYNEQFF
>.|TRBJ2-1|TRBV6-5|.
TGTGCCAGCAGTCTGGACAGTAACAATGAGCAGTTCTTC
CASSLDSNNEQFF
>.|TRBJ1-3|TRBV19|.
TGTGCCAGTAGTATAGACCCGACAGCCTCTGGAAACACCATATATTTT
CASSIDPTASGNTIYF
>.|TRBJ1-6|TRBV6-4|.
TGTGCCAGCAGGGGGGGGGCGGCTAATTCACCCCTCCACTTT
CASRGGAANSPLHF
>.|TRBJ2-7|TRBV7-8|few
TGTGCCAGCAGCGAAGGGGGTGACTCCTACGAGCAGTACTTC
CASSEGGDSYEQYF
>.|TRBJ2-3|TRBV7-2|.
TGTGCCAGCAGCCCCCGGGGGCCTAGCACAGATACGCAGTATTTT
CASSPRGPSTDTQYF
>.|TRBJ1-3|TRBV30|.
TGTGCCTGTGTCTCCAGCTCTGGAAACACCATATATTTT
CACVSSSGNTIYF
>TRBD2|TRBJ2-1|TRBV7-9|.
TGTGCCAGCAGGAGTACTAGCGGGGGCTCCTACAATGAGCAGTTCTTC
CASRSTSGGSYNEQFF
>.|TRBJ2-3|TRBV6-5|few
TGTGCCAGCGCCCAACAAGGGATCACAGATACGCAGTATTTT
CASAQQGITDTQYF
>TRBD1|TRBJ2-2|TRBV30|.
TGTGCCTGGAGGAGACAGGGGACGGGCGGGGAGCTGTTTTTT
CAWRRQGTGGELFF
>.|TRBJ1-4|TRBV6-1|.
TGTGCCAGCAAATTACGGATTAATGAAAAACTGTTTTTT
CASKLRINEKLFF
>.|TRBJ1-5|TRBV12-2|few
TGTGCAAGTCGCTTAGAGGGGGAGACATATCAGCCCCAGCATTTT
CASRLEGETYQPQHF
>TRBD1|TRBJ1-3|TRBV30|.
TGTGCCAGAGCAGGGGGTTCCAACTCTGGAAACACCATATATTTT
CARAGGSNSGNTIYF
>.|TRBJ2-7|TRBV9|few
TGTGCCAGCAGCCCTGACCGCTACGAGCAGTACTTC
CASSPDRYEQYF
>TRBD1|TRBJ1-4|TRBV7-8|.
TGTGCCAGCAGCCTCACCCCGGGACAGGCTGCAACTAATGAAAAACTGTTTTTT
CASSLTPGQAATNEKLFF
>TRBD2|TRBJ2-7|TRBV7-6|.
TGTGCCAGCAGCTCGTCGACTAGCGGGGGGGCTGGTAAACAGTACTTC
CASSSSTSGGAGKQYF